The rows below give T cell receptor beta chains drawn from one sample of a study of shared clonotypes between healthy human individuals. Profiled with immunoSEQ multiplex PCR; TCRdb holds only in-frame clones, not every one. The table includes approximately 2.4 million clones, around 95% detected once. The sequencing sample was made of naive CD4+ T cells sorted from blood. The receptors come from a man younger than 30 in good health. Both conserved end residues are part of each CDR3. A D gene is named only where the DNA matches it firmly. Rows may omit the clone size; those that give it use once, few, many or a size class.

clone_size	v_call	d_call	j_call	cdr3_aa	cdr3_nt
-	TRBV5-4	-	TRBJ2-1	CASSHYNEQFF	TGTGCCAGCAGCCACTACAATGAGCAGTTCTTC
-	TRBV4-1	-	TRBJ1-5	CASSQADRQPQHF	TGCGCCAGCAGCCAAGCTGACCGACAGCCCCAGCATTTT
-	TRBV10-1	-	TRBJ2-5	CASSESGASETQYF	TGCGCCAGCAGTGAGTCAGGGGCTTCGGAGACCCAGTACTTC
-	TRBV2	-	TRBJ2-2	CASSQTGANTGELFF	TGTGCCAGCAGCCAGACAGGAGCGAACACCGGGGAGCTGTTTTTT
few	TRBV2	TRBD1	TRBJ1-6	CASRGTGPSPLHF	TGTGCCAGCAGGGGGACAGGCCCCTCACCCCTCCACTTT
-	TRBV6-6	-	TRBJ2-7	CASRQSGTQSYEQYF	TGTGCCAGCAGACAATCCGGGACCCAGTCCTACGAGCAGTACTTC
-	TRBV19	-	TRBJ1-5	CASSIRNRLSNQPQHF	TGTGCCAGTAGTATACGAAACAGACTTAGCAATCAGCCCCAGCATTTT
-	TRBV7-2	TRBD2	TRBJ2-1	CASREREPGSNEQFF	TGTGCCAGCAGAGAGCGGGAGCCAGGTTCCAATGAGCAGTTCTTC
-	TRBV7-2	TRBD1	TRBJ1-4	CASSSTGVNEKLFF	TGTGCCAGCAGCTCGACAGGGGTGAATGAAAAACTGTTTTTT
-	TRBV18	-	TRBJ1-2	CASSLGPDPYGYTF	TGTGCCAGCTCTCTGGGACCCGACCCATATGGCTACACCTTC
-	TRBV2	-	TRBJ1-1	CASSVHLNTEAFF	TGTGCCAGCAGTGTACACCTAAACACTGAAGCTTTCTTT
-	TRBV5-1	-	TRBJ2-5	CASSLAGEIPGETQYF	TGCGCCAGCAGCTTGGCCGGAGAAATACCCGGAGAGACCCAGTACTTC
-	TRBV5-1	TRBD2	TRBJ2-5	CASSLGSGGAQETQYF	TGCGCCAGCAGCTTGGGCAGCGGGGGGGCCCAAGAGACCCAGTACTTC
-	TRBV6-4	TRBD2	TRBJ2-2	CASSESSGSGYTGELFF	TGTGCCAGCAGTGAGTCTAGCGGGAGTGGCTACACCGGGGAGCTGTTTTTT
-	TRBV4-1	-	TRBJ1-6	CASSAEGSPLHF	TGCGCCAGCAGCGCCGAGGGTTCACCCCTCCACTTT